The rows below give T cell receptor beta chains drawn from one sample of a study of T cells in Graves' hyperthyroidism and ophthalmopathy. Each CDR3 protein is one row after TCRdb ran MiXCR on the multiplex PCR reads. The repertoire holds about 600,000 distinct CDR3 sequences, roughly 16% seen once, with more than 3% in the top ten. Sequencing was carried out using blood. The source is a woman aged 40-49 years with Graves' ophthalmopathy. Each CDR3 is given with its conserved first and last residue. The D gene is left open where the match is weak. Clone size is stated in some rows and not others, as once, few, many or a class when expanded.

TRBJ2-4,few,TRBV6-1,.,TGTGCCAGCAGTCCTGGGAAAAACATTCAGTACTTC,CASSPGKNIQYF
TRBJ1-1,many,TRBV12-3/TRBV12-4,.,TGTGCCAGCAGAGGGACATCCAAACTCACTGAAGCTTTCTTT,CASRGTSKLTEAFF
TRBJ2-1,many,TRBV2,.,TGTGCCAGCAGCCCGGGAGTTTCCTACAATGAGCAGTTCTTC,CASSPGVSYNEQFF
TRBJ1-2,many,TRBV5-1,TRBD1,TGCGCCAGCAGCTTAGTCCCTGAAACTCCAGGGGGCAGCGGCTACACCTTC,CASSLVPETPGGSGYTF
TRBJ2-5,.,TRBV9,.,TGTGCCAGCAGCCCCCCCGGCAGCGGGCAAGAGACCCAGTACTTC,CASSPPGSGQETQYF
TRBJ1-1,.,TRBV12-3/TRBV12-4,.,TGTGCCAGCAGCCAAGATAACAGGGCCAGAACTGAAGCTTTCTTT,CASSQDNRARTEAFF
TRBJ2-2,few,TRBV7-2,TRBD2,TGTGCCAGCAGCTTAACCGGACTAGGGACCGGGGAGCTGTTTTTT,CASSLTGLGTGELFF
TRBJ2-7,many,TRBV7-2,.,TGTGCCAGCAGCTTAGAGGGGGGCCTCTCCTACGAGCAGTACTTC,CASSLEGGLSYEQYF
TRBJ2-7,few,TRBV27,TRBD1,TGTGCCAGCAGTTTCGGACAGGGTTTGAACGAGCAGTACTTC,CASSFGQGLNEQYF
TRBJ1-2,many,TRBV28,.,TGTGCCAGCACAAAGGGAAGGGGCTACACCTTC,CASTKGRGYTF
TRBJ1-1,.,TRBV20-1,TRBD1,TGCAGTGCTAAGAGACAGGGTATGAACACTGAAGCTTTCTTT,CSAKRQGMNTEAFF
TRBJ1-2,.,TRBV11-2,.,TGTGCCAGCAGCTCCGGACGGACCTATGGCTACACCTTC,CASSSGRTYGYTF
TRBJ2-6,few,TRBV7-9,TRBD2,TGTGCCAGCAGCTTAGGAGGACTTTCCGGGGGGTGGTCTGATGGGGCCAACGTCCTGACTTTC,CASSLGGLSGGWSDGANVLTF
TRBJ2-1,many,TRBV2,TRBD2,TGTGCCAGCAGGCCTGGGACTAGCGGCAATGAGCAGTTCTTC,CASRPGTSGNEQFF
TRBJ2-7,many,TRBV20-1,.,TGCAGTGCTAGAGATTCGCGGCGGGCCCTCTCCTACGAGCAGTACTTC,CSARDSRRALSYEQYF
TRBJ2-7,few,TRBV18,.,TGTGCCAGCTCATCACCGGACAACTACGAGCAGTACTTC,CASSSPDNYEQYF
TRBJ2-6,few,TRBV6-5,.,TGTGCCAGCAGTTACTCGGGGGCATTCTCTGGGGCCAACGTCCTGACTTTC,CASSYSGAFSGANVLTF
TRBJ2-2,many,TRBV20-1,TRBD1,TGCAGTGCCAGCAGACAGGGGGCCGACACCGGGGAGCTGTTTTTT,CSASRQGADTGELFF
TRBJ1-5,many,TRBV28,TRBD1,TGTGCCAGCAGTAGATCCGGGACAGGTTATAGCAATCAGCCCCAGCATTTT,CASSRSGTGYSNQPQHF
TRBJ2-3,many,TRBV7-9,.,TGTGCCAGCAGTTATAGCTGGGCCCCGCTCCATACGCAGTATTTT,CASSYSWAPLHTQYF
TRBJ2-3,many,TRBV18,TRBD1,TGTGCCAGCTCACCACGACAGGGCGTGAACACAGATACGCAGTATTTT,CASSPRQGVNTDTQYF
TRBJ2-5,many,TRBV7-8,.,TGTGCCAGCAGCTTAGGAAGTCGACCTAAAGAGACCCAGTACTTC,CASSLGSRPKETQYF
TRBJ2-1,few,TRBV4-2,.,TGTGCCAGCAGCCCGGGACCACTCCACAATGAGCAGTTCTTC,CASSPGPLHNEQFF